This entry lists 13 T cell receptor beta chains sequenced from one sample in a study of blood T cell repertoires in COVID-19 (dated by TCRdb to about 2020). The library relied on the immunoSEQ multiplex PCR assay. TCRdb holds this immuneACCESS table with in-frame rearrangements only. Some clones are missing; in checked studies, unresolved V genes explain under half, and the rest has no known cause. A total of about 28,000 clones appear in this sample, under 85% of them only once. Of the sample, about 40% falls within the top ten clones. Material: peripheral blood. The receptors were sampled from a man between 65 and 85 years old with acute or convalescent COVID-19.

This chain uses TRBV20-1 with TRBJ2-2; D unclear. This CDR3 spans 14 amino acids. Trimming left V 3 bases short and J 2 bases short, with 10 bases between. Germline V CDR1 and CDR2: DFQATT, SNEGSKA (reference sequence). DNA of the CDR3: TGCAGTGCTAGTCGCCAGATAAACACCGGGGAGCTGTTTTTT. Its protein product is CSASRQINTGELFF.

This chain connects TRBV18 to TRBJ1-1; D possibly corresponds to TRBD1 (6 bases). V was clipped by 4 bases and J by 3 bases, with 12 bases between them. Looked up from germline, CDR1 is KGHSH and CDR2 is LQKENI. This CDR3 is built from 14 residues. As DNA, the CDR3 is TGTGCCAGCTCACGGTCCCCAGGGGACACTGAAGCTTTCTTT. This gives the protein CASSRSPGDTEAFF.

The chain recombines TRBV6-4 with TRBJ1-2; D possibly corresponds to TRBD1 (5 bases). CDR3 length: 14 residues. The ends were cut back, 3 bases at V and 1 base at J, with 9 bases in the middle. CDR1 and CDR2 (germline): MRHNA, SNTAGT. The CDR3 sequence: CASSEGTFNYGYTF. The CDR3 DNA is TGTGCCAGCAGTGAGGGGACTTTTAACTATGGCTACACCTTC.

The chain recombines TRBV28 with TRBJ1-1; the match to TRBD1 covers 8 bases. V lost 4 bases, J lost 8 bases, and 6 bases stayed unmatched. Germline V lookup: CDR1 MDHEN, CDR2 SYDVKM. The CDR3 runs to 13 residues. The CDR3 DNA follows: TGTGCCAGCAGTTCGGACAGGGTAAGGGAAGCTTTCTTT. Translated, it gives CASSSDRVREAFF.

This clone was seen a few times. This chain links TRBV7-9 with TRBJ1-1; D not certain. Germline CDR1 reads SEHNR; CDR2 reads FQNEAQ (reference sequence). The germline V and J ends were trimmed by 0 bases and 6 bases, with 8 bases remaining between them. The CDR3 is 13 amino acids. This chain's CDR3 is CASSLAAKPEAFF. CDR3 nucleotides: TGTGCCAGCAGCTTAGCAGCAAAACCTGAAGCTTTCTTT. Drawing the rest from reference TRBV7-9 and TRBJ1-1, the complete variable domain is DTGVSQNPRHKITKRGQNVTFRCDPISEHNRLYWYRQTLGQGPEFLTYFQNEAQLEKSRLLSDRFSAERPKGSFSTLEIQRTEQGDSAMYLCASSLAAKPEAFFGQGTRLTVV.

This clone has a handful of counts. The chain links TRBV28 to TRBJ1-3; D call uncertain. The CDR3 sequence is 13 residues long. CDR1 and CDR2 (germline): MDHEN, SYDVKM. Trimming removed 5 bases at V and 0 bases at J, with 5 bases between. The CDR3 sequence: CASSPSSGNTIYF. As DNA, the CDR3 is TGTGCCAGCAGTCCGAGCTCTGGAAACACCATATATTTT.

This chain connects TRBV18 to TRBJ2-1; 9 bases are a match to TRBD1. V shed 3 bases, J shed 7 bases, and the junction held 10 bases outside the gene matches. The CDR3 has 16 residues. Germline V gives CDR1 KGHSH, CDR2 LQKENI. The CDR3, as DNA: TGTGCCAGCTCACCGAGTTGGGACAGGGTCAAAAATGAGCAGTTCTTC. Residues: CASSPSWDRVKNEQFF.

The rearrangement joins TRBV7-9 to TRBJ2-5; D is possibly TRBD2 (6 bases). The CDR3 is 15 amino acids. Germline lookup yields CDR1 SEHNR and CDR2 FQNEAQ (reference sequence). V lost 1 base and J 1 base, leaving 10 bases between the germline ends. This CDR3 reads CASSLVGGTQETQYF. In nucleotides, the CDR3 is TGTGCCAGCAGCTTAGTCGGCGGGACCCAAGAGACCCAGTACTTC.

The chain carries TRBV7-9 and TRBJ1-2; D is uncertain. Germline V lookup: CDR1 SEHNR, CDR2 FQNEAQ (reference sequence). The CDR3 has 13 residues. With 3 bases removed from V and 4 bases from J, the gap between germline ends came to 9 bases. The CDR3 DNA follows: TGTGCCAGCAGCTTTGCGGAGAGCTATGGCTACACCTTC. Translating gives CASSFAESYGYTF.

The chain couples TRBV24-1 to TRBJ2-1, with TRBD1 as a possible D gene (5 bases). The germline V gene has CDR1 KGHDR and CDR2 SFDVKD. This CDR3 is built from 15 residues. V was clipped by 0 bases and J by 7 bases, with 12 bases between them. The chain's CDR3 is CATSDLTDTRNEQFF. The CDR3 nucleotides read TGTGCCACCAGTGATTTGACGGACACAAGGAATGAGCAGTTCTTC.

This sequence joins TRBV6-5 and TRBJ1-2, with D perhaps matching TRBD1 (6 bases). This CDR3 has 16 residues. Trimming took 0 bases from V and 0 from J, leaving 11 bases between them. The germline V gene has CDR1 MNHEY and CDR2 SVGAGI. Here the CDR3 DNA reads TGTGCCAGCAGTTACTCGGCAGGGGACACTAACTATGGCTACACCTTC. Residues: CASSYSAGDTNYGYTF.

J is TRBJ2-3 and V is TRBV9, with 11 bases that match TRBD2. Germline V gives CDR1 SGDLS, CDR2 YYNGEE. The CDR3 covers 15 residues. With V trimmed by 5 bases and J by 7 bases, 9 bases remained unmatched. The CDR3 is CASSRFGTSGYTQYF. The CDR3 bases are TGTGCCAGCAGTAGGTTCGGGACTAGCGGATATACGCAGTATTTT.

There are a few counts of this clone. The CDR3: CASSGLAGTDTQYF. DNA of the CDR3: TGTGCCAGCAGTGGACTAGCGGGCACAGATACGCAGTATTTT. The rearrangement links TRBV6-6 to TRBJ2-3; 10 bases agree with TRBD2. The ends lost 5 bases at V and 1 base at J; junction bases unmatched: 0. Germline CDR1 is MNHNY and CDR2 is SVGAGI (reference sequence). CDR3 size: 14 residues.